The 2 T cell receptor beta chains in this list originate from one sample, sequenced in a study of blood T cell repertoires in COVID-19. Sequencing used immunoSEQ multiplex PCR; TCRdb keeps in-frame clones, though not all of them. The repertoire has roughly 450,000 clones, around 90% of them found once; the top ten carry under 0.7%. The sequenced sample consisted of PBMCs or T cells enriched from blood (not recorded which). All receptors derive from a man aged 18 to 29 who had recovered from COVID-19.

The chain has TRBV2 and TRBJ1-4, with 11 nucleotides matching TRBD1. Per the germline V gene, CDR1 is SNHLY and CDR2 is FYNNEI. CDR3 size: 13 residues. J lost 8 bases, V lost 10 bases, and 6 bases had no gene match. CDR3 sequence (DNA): TGTGCCACGACCGGGACAGGGGGAGAAAAACTGTTTTTT. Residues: CATTGTGGEKLFF.

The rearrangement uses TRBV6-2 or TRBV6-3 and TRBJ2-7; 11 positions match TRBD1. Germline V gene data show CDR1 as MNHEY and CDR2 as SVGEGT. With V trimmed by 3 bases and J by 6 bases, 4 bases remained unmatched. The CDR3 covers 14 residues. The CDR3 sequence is CASSYPGTGGEQYF. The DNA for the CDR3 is TGTGCCAGCAGTTATCCCGGGACAGGGGGCGAGCAGTACTTC.